The clone carrying this T cell receptor beta chain was seen a single time. From germline, CDR1 is KGHSH and CDR2 LQKENI. With 3 bases removed from V and 7 bases from J, the gap between germline ends came to 9 bases. There are 13 residues in the CDR3. The data originate from a study of cytomegalovirus exposure and HLA in healthy donors. The PCR ran on 60 Vbeta and 13 Jbeta primers. Sequencing used immunoSEQ multiplex PCR; TCRdb keeps in-frame clones, though not all of them. Among more than 80,000 clones listed, 65% to 80% were seen once. The sequence came from a male donor in good health and CMV-seropositive. The sequenced sample consisted of PBMCs. The V and J genes are TRBV18 and TRBJ2-2; D gene uncertain. CDR3 nucleotide sequence: TGTGCCAGCTCACCCCGTTTCGGCGGGGAGCTGTTTTTT. Translated: CASSPRFGGELFF. Together with reference TRBV18 and TRBJ2-2, the CDR3 gives the full variable domain: NAGVMQNPRHLVRRRGQEARLRCSPMKGHSHVYWYRQLPEEGLKFMVYLQKENIIDESGMPKERFSAEFPKEGPSILRIQQVVRGDSAAYFCASSPRFGGELFFGEGSRLTVL.